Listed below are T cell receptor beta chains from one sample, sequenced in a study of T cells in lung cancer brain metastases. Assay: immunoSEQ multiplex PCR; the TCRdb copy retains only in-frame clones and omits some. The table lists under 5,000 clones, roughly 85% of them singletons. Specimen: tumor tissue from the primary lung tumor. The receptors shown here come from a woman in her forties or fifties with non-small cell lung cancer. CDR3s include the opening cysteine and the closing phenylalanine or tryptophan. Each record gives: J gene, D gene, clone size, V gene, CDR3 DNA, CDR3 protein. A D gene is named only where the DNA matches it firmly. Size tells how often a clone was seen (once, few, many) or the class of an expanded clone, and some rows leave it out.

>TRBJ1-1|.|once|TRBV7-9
TGTGCCAGCAGCTTATTATCCCTTAGGACCGACTTCCTGAACACTGAAGCTTTTTTT
CASSLLSLRTDFLNTEAFF
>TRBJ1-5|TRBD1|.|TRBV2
TGTGCCAGCAGTATGGAACAGGGGGGAAGCAATCAGCCCCAGCATTTT
CASSMEQGGSNQPQHF
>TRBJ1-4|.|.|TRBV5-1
TGCGCCAGCGCTTTATCCAGGGCCGCAACTAATGAAAAACTGTTTTTT
CASALSRAATNEKLFF
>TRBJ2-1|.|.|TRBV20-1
TGCAGTGCTCCTCGATACAATGAGCAGTTCTTC
CSAPRYNEQFF
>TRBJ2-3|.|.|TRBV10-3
TGTGCCATCTCCGCTGCGGGCGCACATGGAGATACGCAGTATTTT
CAISAAGAHGDTQYF
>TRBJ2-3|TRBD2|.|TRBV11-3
TGTGCCAGCAGCTTGGGTATAGCGGGGGGCACAGATACGCAGTATTTT
CASSLGIAGGTDTQYF
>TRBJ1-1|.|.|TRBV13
TGTGCCATGGGCCAGGGGTCTGAAGCTTTCTTT
CAMGQGSEAFF
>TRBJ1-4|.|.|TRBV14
TGTGCCAGCAGCCAAGGGCCCATTCTAGGCGAAAAACTGTTTTTT
CASSQGPILGEKLFF
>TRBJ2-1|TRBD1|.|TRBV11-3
TGTGCCAGCAGCACCGGACAGGGGTTATCCGATGAGCAGTTCTTC
CASSTGQGLSDEQFF
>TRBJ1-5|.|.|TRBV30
TGTGCCTGGAGTGTACGGGGCCGGGGCAATCAGCCTCAGCATTTT
CAWSVRGRGNQPQHF
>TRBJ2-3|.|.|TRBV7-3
TGTGCCAGCAGCCCCATTATGGGAGACACAGATACGCAGTATTTT
CASSPIMGDTDTQYF
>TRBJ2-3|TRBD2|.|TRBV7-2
TGTGCCAGCAGCTTACAGGCTAGCGGGAGGCTTAGCACAGATACGCAGTATTTT
CASSLQASGRLSTDTQYF
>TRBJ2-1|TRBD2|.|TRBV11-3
TGTGCCAGCAGCTTACGCCCGGGACTAGTCGGTGATGAGCAGTTCTTC
CASSLRPGLVGDEQFF
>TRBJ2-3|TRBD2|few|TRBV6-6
TGTGCCAGCAGGCTGATAGCGGGCCAATCCGGAAATACGCAGTATTTT
CASRLIAGQSGNTQYF
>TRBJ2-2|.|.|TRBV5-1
TGCGCCAGCAGCTTTCGGGGGGCGCGTTCCGGGGAGCTGTTTTTT
CASSFRGARSGELFF
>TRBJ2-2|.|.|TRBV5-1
TGCGCCAGCAGCTTGGACAGGGTGGGAAACACCGGGGAGCTGTTTTTT
CASSLDRVGNTGELFF
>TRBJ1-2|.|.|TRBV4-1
TGCGCCAGCAGCCAAGGGGGCTACGGAGCTAACTATGGCTACACCTTC
CASSQGGYGANYGYTF
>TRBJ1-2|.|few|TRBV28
TGTGCCAGCAGTACGAACTATGGCTACACCTTC
CASSTNYGYTF
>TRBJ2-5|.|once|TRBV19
TGTGCCAGTAGTATGCCTCTCACAGCGGTATCCCAAGAGACCCAGTACTTC
CASSMPLTAVSQETQYF
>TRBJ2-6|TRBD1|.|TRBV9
TGTGCCAGCAGCGTAGAGGGGGCTGGTGGGGCCAACGTCCTGACTTTC
CASSVEGAGGANVLTF
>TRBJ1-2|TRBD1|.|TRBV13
TGTGCCAGCAGCTTAGGGACAGGGGACTATGGCTACACCTTC
CASSLGTGDYGYTF
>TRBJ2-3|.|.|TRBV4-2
TGTGCCAGCAGCCAAAATGGGAGTACGCAGTATTTT
CASSQNGSTQYF
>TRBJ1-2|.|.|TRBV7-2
TGTGCCAGCAGCCCGGACAGTGGGAACCCCAACTATGGCTACACCTTC
CASSPDSGNPNYGYTF
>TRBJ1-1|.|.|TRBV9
TGTGCCAGCAGCTCCGGGGCGAACACTGAAGCTTTCTTT
CASSSGANTEAFF
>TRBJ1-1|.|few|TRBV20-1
TGCAGTGCGAAGGAGAATGGAGCTTTCTTT
CSAKENGAFF
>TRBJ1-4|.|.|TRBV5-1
TGCGCCAGCATGGAGCCAACTAATGAAAAACTGTTTTTT
CASMEPTNEKLFF
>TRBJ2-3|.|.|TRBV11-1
TGTGCCAGCAGCTTAAGCGACAGAAACACAGATACGCAGTATTTT
CASSLSDRNTDTQYF
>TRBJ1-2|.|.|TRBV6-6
TGTGCCAGCAGTAACGACTATGGCTACACCTTC
CASSNDYGYTF
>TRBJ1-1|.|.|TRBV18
TGTGCCAGCTCTCCAATCAGGGCTGAAGCTTTCTTT
CASSPIRAEAFF
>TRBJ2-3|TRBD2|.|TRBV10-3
TGTGCCATCATGAGCGGGGTCTACACAGATACGCAGTATTTT
CAIMSGVYTDTQYF
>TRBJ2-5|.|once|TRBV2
TGTGCCAGCAGAACGAGCGGCGGGGAGACCCAGTACTTC
CASRTSGGETQYF
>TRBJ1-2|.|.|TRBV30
TGTGCCTGGAGGCGGCCGGGAGGGGCCAACTATGGCTACACCTTC
CAWRRPGGANYGYTF
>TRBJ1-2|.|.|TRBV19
TGTGCCAGTAGTATAGAGGGCAGCTTCTATGGCTACACCTTC
CASSIEGSFYGYTF
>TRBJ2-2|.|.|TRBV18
TGTGCCAGCTCACCGGTGGTCGACACCGGGGAGCTGTTTTTT
CASSPVVDTGELFF
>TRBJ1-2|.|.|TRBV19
TGTACCAGTAGTCAAGCAATAGGGCCCCTTGGCTACACCTTC
CTSSQAIGPLGYTF
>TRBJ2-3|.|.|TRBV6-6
TGTGCCAGCAGTTACGCAGATACGCAGTATTTT
CASSYADTQYF
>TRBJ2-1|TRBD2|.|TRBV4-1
TGCGCCAGCAGCCAAGACACTAGCGGGGATGAGCAGTTCTTC
CASSQDTSGDEQFF
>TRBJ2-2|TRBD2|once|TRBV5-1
TGCGCCAGCAGCTTAGCGGGAGGTCTGGCCGGGGAGCTGTTTTTT
CASSLAGGLAGELFF
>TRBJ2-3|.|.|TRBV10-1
TGCGCCAGCAGTGAGGGAATTAGCAGCTACCCAGATACGCAGTATTTT
CASSEGISSYPDTQYF
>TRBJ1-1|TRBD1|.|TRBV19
TGTGCCAGTCACAGGGGGCAGATAAGGAACACTGAAGCTTTCTTT
CASHRGQIRNTEAFF
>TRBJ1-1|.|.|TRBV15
TGTGCCACCAGCAGGGGTATGAACACTGAAGCTTTCTTT
CATSRGMNTEAFF
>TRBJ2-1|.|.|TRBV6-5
TGTGCCAGCAGTTACGCAACAAGGGCTGATGAGCAGTTCTTC
CASSYATRADEQFF
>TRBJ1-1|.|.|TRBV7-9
TGTGCCAGCAGAGCCCGTAGGGGGACTGAAGCTTTCTTT
CASRARRGTEAFF
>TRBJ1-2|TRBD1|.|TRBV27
TGTGCCAGCAGTTTGGATACAGGGGGCTTAGATGGCTACACCTTC
CASSLDTGGLDGYTF